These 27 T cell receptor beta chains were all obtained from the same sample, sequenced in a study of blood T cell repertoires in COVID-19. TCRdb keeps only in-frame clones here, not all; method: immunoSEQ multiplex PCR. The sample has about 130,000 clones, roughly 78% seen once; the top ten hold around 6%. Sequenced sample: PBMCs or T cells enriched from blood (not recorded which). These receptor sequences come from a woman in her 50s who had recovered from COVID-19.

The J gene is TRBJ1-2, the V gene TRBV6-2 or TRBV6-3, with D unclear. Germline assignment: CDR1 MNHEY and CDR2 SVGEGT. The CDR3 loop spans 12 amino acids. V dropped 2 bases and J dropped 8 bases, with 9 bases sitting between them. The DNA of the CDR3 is TGTGCCAGCAGTTACGTTCAGTGGGGCTACACCTTC. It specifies CASSYVQWGYTF.

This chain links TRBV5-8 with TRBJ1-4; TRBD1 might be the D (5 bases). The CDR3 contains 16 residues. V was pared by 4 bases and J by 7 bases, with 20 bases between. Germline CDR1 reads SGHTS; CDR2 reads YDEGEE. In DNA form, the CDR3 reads TGTGCCAGCAGCCTACGCCTTCGGTTCCAGGGTGAAAAACTGTTTTTT. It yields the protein CASSLRLRFQGEKLFF.

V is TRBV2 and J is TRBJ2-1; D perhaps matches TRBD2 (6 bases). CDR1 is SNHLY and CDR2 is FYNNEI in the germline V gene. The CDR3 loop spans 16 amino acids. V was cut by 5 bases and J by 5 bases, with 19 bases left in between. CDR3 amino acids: CASSTPGGLLHNEQFF. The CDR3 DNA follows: TGTGCCAGCAGTACCCCCGGGGGTCTCCTACACAATGAGCAGTTCTTC.

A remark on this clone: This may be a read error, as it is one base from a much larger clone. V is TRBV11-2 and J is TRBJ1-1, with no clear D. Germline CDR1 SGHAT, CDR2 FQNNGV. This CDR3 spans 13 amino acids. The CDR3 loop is CASSLDQALEALF. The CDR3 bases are TGTGCCAGCAGCTTAGATCAAGCCCTTGAAGCTCTCTTT.

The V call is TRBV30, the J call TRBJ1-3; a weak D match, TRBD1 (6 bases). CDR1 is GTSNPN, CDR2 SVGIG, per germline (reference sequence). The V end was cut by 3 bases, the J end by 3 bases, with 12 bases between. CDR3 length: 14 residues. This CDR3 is CAWSTRGNGNTIYF. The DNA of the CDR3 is TGTGCCTGGAGCACCAGGGGAAATGGAAACACCATATATTTT.

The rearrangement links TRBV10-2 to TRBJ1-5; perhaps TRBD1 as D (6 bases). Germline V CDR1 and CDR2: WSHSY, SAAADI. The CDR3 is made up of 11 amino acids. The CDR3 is CATGFNQPQHF. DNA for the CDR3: TGCGCTACAGGGTTCAATCAGCCCCAGCATTTT.

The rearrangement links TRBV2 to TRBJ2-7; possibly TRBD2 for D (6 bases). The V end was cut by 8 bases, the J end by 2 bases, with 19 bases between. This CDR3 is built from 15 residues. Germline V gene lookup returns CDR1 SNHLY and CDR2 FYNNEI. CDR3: CASGEKASVAYEQYF. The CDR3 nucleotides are TGTGCCAGCGGCGAGAAGGCTAGCGTTGCCTACGAGCAGTACTTC.

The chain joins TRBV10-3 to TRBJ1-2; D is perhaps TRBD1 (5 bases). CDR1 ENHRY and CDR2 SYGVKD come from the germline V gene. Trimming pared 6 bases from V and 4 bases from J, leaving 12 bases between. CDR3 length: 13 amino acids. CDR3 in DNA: TGTGCCATCAGCCCCGGAAGGGGCTATGGCTACACCTTC. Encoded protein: CAISPGRGYGYTF.

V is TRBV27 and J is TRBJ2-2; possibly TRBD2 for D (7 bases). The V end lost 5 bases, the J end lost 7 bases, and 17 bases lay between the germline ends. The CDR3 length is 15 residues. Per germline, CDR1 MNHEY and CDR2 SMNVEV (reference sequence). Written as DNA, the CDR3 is TGTGCCAGCAGTACGCAGGGAGGGGGATTCGGGGAGCTGTTTTTT. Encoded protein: CASSTQGGGFGELFF.

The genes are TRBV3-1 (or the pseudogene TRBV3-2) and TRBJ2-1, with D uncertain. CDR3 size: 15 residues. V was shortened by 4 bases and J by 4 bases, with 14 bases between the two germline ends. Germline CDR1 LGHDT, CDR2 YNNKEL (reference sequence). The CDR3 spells CASSPLSQTYNEQFF. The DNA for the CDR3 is TGTGCCAGCAGCCCCCTTAGCCAAACTTACAATGAGCAGTTCTTC.

CDR3 residues: CASRIQGSYQPQHF. CDR3 in DNA: TGTGCCAGTAGGATACAGGGCTCGTATCAGCCCCAGCATTTT. The gene calls are TRBV19 and TRBJ1-5, with D possibly TRBD1 on 6 matching bases. Trimming cost V 6 bases and J 5 bases, with 14 bases left between them. The germline CDR1 and CDR2 sequences are LNHDA and SQIVND (reference sequence). CDR3 length: 14 residues.

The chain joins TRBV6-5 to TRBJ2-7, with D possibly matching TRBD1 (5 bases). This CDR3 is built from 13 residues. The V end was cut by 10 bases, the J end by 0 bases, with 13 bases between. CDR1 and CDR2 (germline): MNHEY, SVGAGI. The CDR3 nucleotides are TGTGCCACCGTCTGGGGCTTCTCCTACGAGCAGTACTTC. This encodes CATVWGFSYEQYF.

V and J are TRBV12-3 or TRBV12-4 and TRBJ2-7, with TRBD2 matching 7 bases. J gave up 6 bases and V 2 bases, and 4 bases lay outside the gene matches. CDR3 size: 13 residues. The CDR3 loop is CASSLPREGEQYF. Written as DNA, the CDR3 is TGTGCCAGCAGTTTACCCAGGGAGGGCGAGCAGTACTTC.

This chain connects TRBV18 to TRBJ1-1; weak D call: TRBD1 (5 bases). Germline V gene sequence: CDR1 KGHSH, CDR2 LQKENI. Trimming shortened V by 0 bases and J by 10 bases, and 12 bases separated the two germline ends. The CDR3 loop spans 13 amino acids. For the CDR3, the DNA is TGTGCCAGCTCACCACCGACTGGGGGAGGAGCTTTCTTT. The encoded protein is CASSPPTGGGAFF. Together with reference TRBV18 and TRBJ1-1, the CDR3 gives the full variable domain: NAGVMQNPRHLVRRRGQEARLRCSPMKGHSHVYWYRQLPEEGLKFMVYLQKENIIDESGMPKERFSAEFPKEGPSILRIQQVVRGDSAAYFCASSPPTGGGAFFGQGTRLTVV.

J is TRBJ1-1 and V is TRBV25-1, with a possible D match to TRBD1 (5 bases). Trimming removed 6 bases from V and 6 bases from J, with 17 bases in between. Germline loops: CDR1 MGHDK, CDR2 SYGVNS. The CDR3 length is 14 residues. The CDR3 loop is CASSREQGVAEAFF. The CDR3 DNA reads TGTGCCAGCAGCAGAGAGCAAGGGGTCGCTGAAGCTTTCTTT.

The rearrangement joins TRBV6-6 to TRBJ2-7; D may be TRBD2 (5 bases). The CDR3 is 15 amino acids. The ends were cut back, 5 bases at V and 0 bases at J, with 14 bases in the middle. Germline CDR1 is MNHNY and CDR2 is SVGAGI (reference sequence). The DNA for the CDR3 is TGTGCCAGCAGTAAGGACTCGGACGGCTCCTACGAGCAGTACGTC. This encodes CASSKDSDGSYEQYV.

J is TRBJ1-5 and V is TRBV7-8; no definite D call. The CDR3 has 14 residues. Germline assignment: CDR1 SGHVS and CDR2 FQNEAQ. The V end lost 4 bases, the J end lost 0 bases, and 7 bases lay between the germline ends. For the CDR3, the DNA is TGTGCCAGCAGCTCGGGTTATAGCAATCAGCCCCAGCATTTT. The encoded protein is CASSSGYSNQPQHF.

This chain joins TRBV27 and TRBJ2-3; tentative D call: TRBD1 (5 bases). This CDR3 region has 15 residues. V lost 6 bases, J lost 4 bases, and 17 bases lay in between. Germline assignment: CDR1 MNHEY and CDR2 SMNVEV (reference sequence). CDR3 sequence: CASRTRTQGPDTQYF. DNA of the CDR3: TGTGCCAGCAGGACCCGCACCCAGGGCCCAGATACGCAGTATTTT.

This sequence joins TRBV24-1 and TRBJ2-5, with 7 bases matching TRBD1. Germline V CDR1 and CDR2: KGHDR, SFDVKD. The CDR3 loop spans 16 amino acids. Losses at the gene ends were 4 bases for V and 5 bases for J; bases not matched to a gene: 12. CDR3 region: CATSDPRQGASETQYF. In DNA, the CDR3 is TGTGCCACCAGTGACCCTAGACAGGGAGCGTCGGAGACCCAGTACTTC.

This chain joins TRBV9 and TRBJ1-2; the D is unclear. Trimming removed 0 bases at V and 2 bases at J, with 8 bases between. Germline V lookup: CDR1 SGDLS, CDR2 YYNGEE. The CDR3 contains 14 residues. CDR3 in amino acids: CASSVGTLNYGYTF. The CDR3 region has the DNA TGTGCCAGCAGCGTAGGGACTTTAAACTATGGCTACACCTTC.

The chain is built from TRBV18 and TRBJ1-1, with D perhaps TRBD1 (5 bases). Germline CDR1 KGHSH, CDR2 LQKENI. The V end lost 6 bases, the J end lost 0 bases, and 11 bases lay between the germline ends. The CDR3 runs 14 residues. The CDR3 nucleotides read TGTGCCAGCTCGCCAGACAGCTTGAACACTGAAGCTTTCTTT. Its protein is CASSPDSLNTEAFF.

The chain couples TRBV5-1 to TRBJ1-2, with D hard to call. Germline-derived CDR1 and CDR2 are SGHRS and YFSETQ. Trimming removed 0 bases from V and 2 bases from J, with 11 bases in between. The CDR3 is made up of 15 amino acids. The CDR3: CASSLDPGLNYGYTF. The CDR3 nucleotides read TGCGCCAGCAGCTTGGATCCGGGATTGAACTATGGCTACACCTTC.

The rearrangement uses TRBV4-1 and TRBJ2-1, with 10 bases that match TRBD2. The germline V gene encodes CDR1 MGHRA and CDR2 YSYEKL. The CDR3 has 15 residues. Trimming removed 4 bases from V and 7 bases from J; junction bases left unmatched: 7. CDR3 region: CASSPAGGPFNEQFF. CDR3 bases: TGCGCCAGCAGCCCAGCGGGGGGGCCCTTTAATGAGCAGTTCTTC.

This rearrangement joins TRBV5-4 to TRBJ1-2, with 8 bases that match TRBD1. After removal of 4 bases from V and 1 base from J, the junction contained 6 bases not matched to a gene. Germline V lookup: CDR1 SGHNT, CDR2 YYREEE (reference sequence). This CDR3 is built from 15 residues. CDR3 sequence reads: CASSVQGVHNYGYTF. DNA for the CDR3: TGTGCCAGCAGCGTACAGGGGGTGCATAACTATGGCTACACCTTC.

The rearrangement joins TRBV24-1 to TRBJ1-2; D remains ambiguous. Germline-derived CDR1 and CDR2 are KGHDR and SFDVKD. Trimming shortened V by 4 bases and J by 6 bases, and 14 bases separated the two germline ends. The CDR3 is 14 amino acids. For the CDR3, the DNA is TGTGCCACCAGTGACCCAGAGGGAGCGAATGGCTACACCTTC. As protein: CATSDPEGANGYTF.

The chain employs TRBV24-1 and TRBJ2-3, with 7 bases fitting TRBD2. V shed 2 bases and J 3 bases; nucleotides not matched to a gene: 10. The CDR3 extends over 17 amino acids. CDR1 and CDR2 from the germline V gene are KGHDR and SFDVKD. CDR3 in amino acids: CATSDSGGAGITDTQYF. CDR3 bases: TGTGCCACCAGTGATTCCGGCGGAGCGGGGATAACAGATACGCAGTATTTT.

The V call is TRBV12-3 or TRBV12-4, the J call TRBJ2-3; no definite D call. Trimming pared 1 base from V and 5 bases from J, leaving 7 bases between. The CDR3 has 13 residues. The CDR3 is CASSLVSGDTQYF. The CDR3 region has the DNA TGTGCCAGCAGTTTAGTTTCGGGAGATACGCAGTATTTT.